The 30 T cell receptor beta chains below come from one sample, sequenced in a study of beta chain features in type 1 diabetes. Investigators reverse transcribed all isolated RNA, so they sequenced expressed TCRB transcripts. Generated by immunoSEQ multiplex PCR, the TCRdb table keeps only in-frame clones and is missing some. This repertoire shows some 60,000 clones, roughly 60% found once; its top ten account for roughly 2%. Sequenced material: Tregs from blood. The receptor source for this set is a woman between 18 and 29 years old in good health.

The V call is TRBV30, the J call TRBJ2-3, with D perhaps matching TRBD2 (6 bases). The CDR3 length is 14 residues. V lost 0 bases, J lost 6 bases, and 13 bases lay in between. In germline, CDR1 is GTSNPN, CDR2 SVGIG (reference sequence). CDR3 loop: CAWSVNSGTDTQYF. Here the CDR3 DNA reads TGTGCCTGGAGTGTGAATAGCGGAACTGATACGCAGTATTTT.

This rearrangement joins TRBV4-1 to TRBJ1-2; D is uncertain. Per germline, CDR1 MGHRA and CDR2 YSYEKL. CDR3 length: 14 amino acids. The V gene lost 1 base and the J gene lost 2 bases, with 8 bases spanning the gap. CDR3 DNA sequence: TGCGCCAGCAGCCAAGGTCGGGAGAACTATGGCTACACCTTC. This encodes CASSQGRENYGYTF.

The CDR3 nucleotides read TGTGCCAGCAGCGGGACAGCCAACAATGAGCAGTTCTTC. It is translated as CASSGTANNEQFF. The chain joins TRBV7-9 to TRBJ2-1; 7 nucleotides align to TRBD1. V was clipped by 5 bases and J by 5 bases; unmatched bases: 3. Germline CDR1 is SEHNR and CDR2 is FQNEAQ (reference sequence). This CDR3 region has 13 residues.

This clone showed up just a few times. For the CDR3, the DNA is TGTGCCAGCAGCCCATCTAGGGGCTATGGCTACACCTTC. Translating it yields CASSPSRGYGYTF. V is TRBV7-2 and J is TRBJ1-2, with D possibly TRBD1 on 5 matching bases. The CDR3 totals 13 residues. The V end was cut by 5 bases, the J end by 4 bases, with 11 bases between. The germline CDR1 and CDR2 sequences are SGHTA and FQGNSA. The whole variable domain, filled in from reference TRBV7-2 and TRBJ1-2, reads GAGVSQSPSNKVTEKGKDVELRCDPISGHTALYWYRQSLGQGLEFLIYFQGNSAPDKSGLPSDRFSAERTGGSVSTLTIQRTQQEDSAVYLCASSPSRGYGYTFGSGTRLTVV.

This clone was seen a few times. Distinct nucleotide sequences in the sample also encode this CDR3. The chain recombines TRBV23-1 with TRBJ1-2; 7 bases are shared with TRBD1. TRBV23-1 qualifies as an ORF whose function is uncertain. The CDR3 has 16 residues. V shed 7 bases and J 13 bases; nucleotides not matched to a gene: 24. The CDR3 DNA sequence: TGCGCCAGCAACCGGGACAGTCTTTCAGGTGTGGTGGGTAGCACCTTC. Amino acid sequence: CASNRDSLSGVVGSTF.

This clone was seen just once. CDR3: CATAGLAGETQYF. The CDR3 DNA reads as TGTGCCACCGCGGGACTAGCAGGCGAGACCCAGTACTTC. The rearrangement joins TRBV19 to TRBJ2-5, with 9 bases aligning to TRBD2. Losses at the gene ends were 10 bases for V and 5 bases for J; bases not matched to a gene: 8. This CDR3 has 13 amino acids. Germline lookup yields CDR1 LNHDA and CDR2 SQIVND (reference sequence).

The V and J genes are TRBV5-1 and TRBJ2-1, with 12 bases matching TRBD2. The CDR3 length is 16 residues. Germline-derived CDR1 and CDR2 are SGHRS and YFSETQ. J lost 6 bases, V lost 7 bases, and 11 bases had no gene match. The CDR3 bases are TGCGCCAGCGGTCCCTCGCCGACTAGCGGGAGCAATGAGCAGTTCTTC. This translates into CASGPSPTSGSNEQFF. The full variable domain, with the rest looked up from reference TRBV5-1 and TRBJ2-1, is KAGVTQTPRYLIKTRGQQVTLSCSPISGHRSVSWYQQTPGQGLQFLFEYFSETQRNKGNFPGRFSGRQFSNSRSEMNVSTLELGDSALYLCASGPSPTSGSNEQFFGPGTRLTVL.

The chain recombines TRBV9 with TRBJ1-4, with 7 bases identical to TRBD1. Unmatched junction bases numbered 5, after V lost 2 bases and J lost 7 bases. Looked up from germline, CDR1 is SGDLS and CDR2 is YYNGEE. The CDR3 covers 14 residues. The CDR3 sequence: CASSVGQVREKLFF. The CDR3 DNA sequence: TGTGCCAGCAGCGTCGGACAGGTCCGTGAAAAACTGTTTTTT.

The CDR3 here is CASRATYGYTF. In nucleotides, the CDR3 is TGTGCCAGCAGGGCCACCTATGGCTACACCTTC. The chain joins TRBV5-8 to TRBJ1-2; D unclear. Between the trimmed V and J ends, which lost 5 bases and 4 bases, there was a span of 6 bases. The CDR3 has 11 residues. CDR1 is SGHTS, CDR2 YDEGEE, per germline.

J is TRBJ1-1 and V is TRBV6-5; D is uncertain. With 2 bases removed from V and 7 bases from J, the gap between germline ends came to 5 bases. CDR3 size: 11 residues. Germline CDR1 is MNHEY and CDR2 is SVGAGI. CDR3 bases: TGTGCCAGCAGTTACCGGGGTGAAGCTTTCTTT. Amino acid sequence: CASSYRGEAFF.

V and J are TRBV2 and TRBJ1-2, with TRBD1 identical over 7 bases. This CDR3 contains 15 residues. Losses at the gene ends were 8 bases for V and 8 bases for J; bases not matched to a gene: 17. The germline V gene has CDR1 SNHLY and CDR2 FYNNEI. The CDR3 DNA reads as TGTGCCAGCGGCCCAAAGGACAGGAGGCGAGGGGGCTACACCTTC. Protein product: CASGPKDRRRGGYTF.

This clone was counted a few times. This chain joins TRBV10-3 and TRBJ1-1; 7 nucleotides align to TRBD1. Looked up from germline, CDR1 is ENHRY and CDR2 is SYGVKD. V was pared by 5 bases and J by 3 bases, with 12 bases of the junction left unmatched. The CDR3 runs to 16 residues. DNA of the CDR3: TGTGCCATCAGTACAGGGGACCCCGGAAGGGACACTGAAGCTTTCTTT. Protein product: CAISTGDPGRDTEAFF.

V and J are TRBV19 and TRBJ2-1; 8 positions match TRBD2. With V trimmed by 0 bases and J by 5 bases, 9 bases remained unmatched. CDR1 is LNHDA and CDR2 is SQIVND in the germline V gene (reference sequence). CDR3 length: 17 residues. CDR3 sequence (DNA): TGTGCCAGTAGTATAGAAAGATTAGCGGGACCGAACAATGAGCAGTTCTTC. It translates to CASSIERLAGPNNEQFF. Full variable domain (outside the CDR3, taken from reference TRBV19 and TRBJ2-1): DGGITQSPKYLFRKEGQNVTLSCEQNLNHDAMYWYRQDPGQGLRLIYYSQIVNDFQKGDIAEGYSVSREKKESFPLTVTSAQKNPTAFYLCASSIERLAGPNNEQFFGPGTRLTVL.

The V gene is TRBV7-9, the J gene TRBJ2-2, with D possibly being TRBD1 (6 bases). This CDR3 spans 14 amino acids. CDR1 SEHNR and CDR2 FQNEAQ come from the germline V gene (reference sequence). Trimming pared 5 bases from V and 9 bases from J, leaving 16 bases between. The CDR3 loop is CASSGGGGFRELFF. The CDR3 DNA follows: TGTGCCAGCAGCGGTGGGGGCGGGTTTCGGGAGCTGTTTTTT.

The J gene is TRBJ2-3, the V gene TRBV5-1; the D is unclear. V was shortened by 0 bases and J by 3 bases, with 11 bases between the two germline ends. Germline CDR1 SGHRS, CDR2 YFSETQ. This CDR3 comprises 15 residues. This CDR3 reads CASSLATSRTDTQYF. Here the CDR3 DNA reads TGCGCCAGCAGCTTGGCGACCTCTAGGACAGATACGCAGTATTTT.

The chain combines TRBV2 with TRBJ2-7, with D uncertain. Trimming took 5 bases from V and 8 from J, leaving 19 bases between them. The CDR3 loop spans 14 amino acids. Germline values: CDR1 SNHLY, CDR2 FYNNEI. The CDR3: CASSTGSLLLKQYF. The CDR3 DNA sequence: TGTGCCAGCAGTACCGGGTCTCTCCTTTTGAAGCAGTACTTC.

This clone was counted a few times. The V and J genes are TRBV12-5 and TRBJ2-1; D is perhaps TRBD2 (6 bases). The CDR3 covers 14 residues. V lost 5 bases and J lost 9, with 17 bases in between. Germline V gene sequence: CDR1 LGHNT, CDR2 FRNRAP. CDR3 in amino acids: CASGGGSVWLEQFF. The CDR3 DNA sequence: TGTGCTAGTGGTGGGGGGAGCGTCTGGCTTGAGCAGTTCTTC.

This clone was counted only a few times. This chain connects TRBV30 to TRBJ1-5, with 8 bases identical to TRBD1. This CDR3 is 17 amino acids long. The ends lost 2 bases at V and 7 bases at J; junction bases unmatched: 16. Per the germline V gene, CDR1 is GTSNPN and CDR2 is SVGIG (reference sequence). The CDR3 nucleotides are TGTGCCTGGAGTTCGGCTTACCGGGACAGGTATCGACAGCCCCAGCATTTT. It yields the protein CAWSSAYRDRYRQPQHF. Full variable domain (outside the CDR3, taken from reference TRBV30 and TRBJ1-5): SQTIHQWPATLVQPVGSPLSLECTVEGTSNPNLYWYRQAAGRGLQLLFYSVGIGQISSEVPQNLSASRPQDRQFILSSKKLLLSDSGFYLCAWSSAYRDRYRQPQHFGDGTRLSIL.

This rearrangement joins TRBV19 to TRBJ2-1; 12 positions match TRBD1. Germline CDR1 LNHDA, CDR2 SQIVND (reference sequence). This CDR3 is 16 amino acids long. The ends lost 6 bases at V and 6 bases at J; junction bases unmatched: 9. The CDR3: CASSRQGQGAGNEQFF. CDR3 sequence (DNA): TGTGCCAGTAGCCGACAGGGACAGGGGGCGGGCAATGAGCAGTTCTTC.

V usage is TRBV29-1 and J usage is TRBJ2-5; 10 bases map to TRBD1. Unmatched junction bases numbered 12, after V lost 6 bases and J lost 5 bases. CDR1 SQVTM and CDR2 ANQGSEA come from the germline V gene. The CDR3 runs 15 residues. CDR3: CSVLVTGGFVETQYF. DNA of the CDR3: TGCAGCGTACTCGTGACAGGGGGCTTCGTGGAGACCCAGTACTTC.

Only a few counts were recorded for this clone. The chain's CDR3 is CAETPGQGAYEQYF. The CDR3 region has the DNA TGTGCCGAAACCCCAGGCCAGGGGGCCTACGAGCAGTACTTC. The V call is TRBV4-2, the J call TRBJ2-7; 7 bases line up with TRBD1. V shed 11 bases and J 2 bases; nucleotides not matched to a gene: 12. This CDR3 comprises 14 residues. CDR1 is LGHNA and CDR2 is YNFKEQ in the germline V gene.

V usage is TRBV7-2 and J usage is TRBJ2-7, with D perhaps matching TRBD1 (5 bases). The CDR3 consists of 15 residues. Between the trimmed V and J ends, which lost 2 bases and 0 bases, there was a span of 11 bases. Germline CDR1 is SGHTA and CDR2 is FQGNSA. The CDR3, as DNA: TGTGCCAGCAGCTTATATTGGCAGGGCTCCTACGAGCAGTACTTC. This codes for CASSLYWQGSYEQYF.

The chain recombines TRBV5-1 with TRBJ1-4, with D maybe TRBD1 (5 bases). The germline V gene has CDR1 SGHRS and CDR2 YFSETQ. This CDR3 is built from 14 residues. V shed 2 bases and J shed 6 bases, with 11 bases lying between them. The CDR3 reads CASSLLTRDEKLFF. CDR3 coding DNA: TGCGCCAGCAGCTTACTTACCAGGGATGAAAAACTGTTTTTT.

There are a few counts of this clone. CDR3 in amino acids: CAWAEDGANVLTF. CDR3 DNA: TGTGCCTGGGCGGAGGACGGGGCCAACGTCCTGACTTTC. The V and J genes are TRBV30 and TRBJ2-6; possible D gene TRBD2, 5 bases. Germline V gene sequence: CDR1 GTSNPN, CDR2 SVGIG (reference sequence). The V gene lost 5 bases and the J gene lost 4 bases, with 9 bases spanning the gap. The CDR3 sequence is 13 residues long.

The V gene is TRBV29-1, the J gene TRBJ1-4, with D hard to call. Germline V CDR1 and CDR2: SQVTM, ANQGSEA. This CDR3 is 11 amino acids long. Between the trimmed V and J ends, which lost 4 bases and 6 bases, there was a span of 6 bases. CDR3 coding DNA: TGCAGCGTTGCCTTTTATGAAAAACTGTTTTTT. Its translation: CSVAFYEKLFF.

The chain has TRBV19 and TRBJ2-1; perhaps TRBD2 as D (6 bases). Trimming pared 3 bases from V and 6 bases from J, leaving 15 bases between. This CDR3 has 15 residues. Germline assignment: CDR1 LNHDA and CDR2 SQIVND (reference sequence). Here the CDR3 reads CASSIGWEAGNEQFF. CDR3 nucleotide sequence: TGTGCCAGTAGTATTGGGTGGGAGGCGGGCAATGAGCAGTTCTTC.

The rearrangement links TRBV30 to TRBJ1-1; 7 bases align to TRBD1. Trimming took 2 bases from V and 2 from J; bases not matched to a gene: 11. The CDR3 is 16 residues long. The germline CDR1 and CDR2 sequences are GTSNPN and SVGIG (reference sequence). CDR3 coding DNA: TGTGCCTGGAGTCCATACCGCACAGGGGCCAACACTGAAGCTTTCTTT. It codes for CAWSPYRTGANTEAFF.

The rearrangement joins TRBV27 to TRBJ1-6; perhaps TRBD1 as D (5 bases). The CDR3 runs 13 residues. The V and J ends lost 3 bases and 14 bases respectively, with 14 bases between them. The V gene's germline CDR1 is MNHEY and CDR2 SMNVEV (reference sequence). CDR3 DNA sequence: TGTGCCAGCAGTTTGTTTGATCAGGGAACCCTCCACTTT. Its protein is CASSLFDQGTLHF.

V and J are TRBV18 and TRBJ1-1; D not certain. Germline lookup yields CDR1 KGHSH and CDR2 LQKENI. Trimming took 6 bases from V and 2 from J, leaving 19 bases between them. This CDR3 is 16 amino acids long. The CDR3 coding sequence is TGTGCCAGCTCCTACCTCGGGTTGGGAGTAAACACTGAAGCTTTCTTT. Its translation: CASSYLGLGVNTEAFF.

The rearrangement uses TRBV6-1 and TRBJ1-5; TRBD1 aligns across 9 bases. Germline V gene lookup returns CDR1 MNHNS and CDR2 SASEGT. Trimming cost V 6 bases and J 7 bases; bases outside gene matches: 7. This CDR3 comprises 14 residues. The CDR3 is CASRGQGSGQPQHF. CDR3 in DNA: TGTGCCAGCAGGGGACAGGGCTCGGGACAGCCCCAGCATTTT.